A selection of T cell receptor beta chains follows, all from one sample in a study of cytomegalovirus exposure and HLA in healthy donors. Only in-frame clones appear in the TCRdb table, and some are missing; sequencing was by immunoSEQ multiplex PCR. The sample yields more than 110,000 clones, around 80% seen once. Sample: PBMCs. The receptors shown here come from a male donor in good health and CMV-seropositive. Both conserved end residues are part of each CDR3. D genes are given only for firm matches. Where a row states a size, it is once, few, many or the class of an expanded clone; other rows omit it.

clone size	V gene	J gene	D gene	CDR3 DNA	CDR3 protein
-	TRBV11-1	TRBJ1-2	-	TGTGCCAGCAGCTTAGAAATTGGGGCTTCTGGCTACACCTTC	CASSLEIGASGYTF
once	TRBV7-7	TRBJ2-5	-	TGTGCTAGCAGCCCCATCGACAGTCGACAAGAGACCCAGTACTTC	CASSPIDSRQETQYF
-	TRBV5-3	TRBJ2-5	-	TGTGCCAGAAGTCGGGATCCGGGACTTGTAGTGGATACCCAGTACTTC	CARSRDPGLVVDTQYF
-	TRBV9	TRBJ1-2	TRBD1	TGTGCCAGCAGCGTAGGACAGGGAGTATATGGCTACACCTTC	CASSVGQGVYGYTF
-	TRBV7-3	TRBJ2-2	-	TGTGCCAGCAGCGTTGACAAGAACACCGGGGAGCTGTTTTTT	CASSVDKNTGELFF
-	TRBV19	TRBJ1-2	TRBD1	TGTGCCAGTAGTGCCTATCCGGGACAGGGGGAGAACTATGGCTACACCTTC	CASSAYPGQGENYGYTF
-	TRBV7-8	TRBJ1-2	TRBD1	TGTGCCAGCAGCCTCCGGGACAGACCTAACTATGGCTACACCTTC	CASSLRDRPNYGYTF
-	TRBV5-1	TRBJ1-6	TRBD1	TGCGCCAGCAGCGCCCTGAGCGGACAGGTTGGATCACCCCTCCACTTT	CASSALSGQVGSPLHF
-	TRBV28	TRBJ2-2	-	TGTGCCAGCAGTTTCGGGGGGCGCAACGGGGAGCTGTTTTTT	CASSFGGRNGELFF
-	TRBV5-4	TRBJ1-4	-	TGTGCCAGCAGCTTGAAATTTGGCAGCCCCACGGCGGCTAATGAAAAACTGTTTTTT	CASSLKFGSPTAANEKLFF
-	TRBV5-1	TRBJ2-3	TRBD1	TGCGCCAGCAGCTTGGAAGAGGGGGCCCTCGGGGATACGCAGTATTTT	CASSLEEGALGDTQYF
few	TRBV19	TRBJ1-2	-	TGTGCCAGTAGCTTCCCGGGCAGGGCTTATGGCTACACCTTC	CASSFPGRAYGYTF
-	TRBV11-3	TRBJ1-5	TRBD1	TGTGCCAGCAGCTTAGCCCCCCTCGACAGGGCCCAAAATCAGCCCCAGCATTTT	CASSLAPLDRAQNQPQHF
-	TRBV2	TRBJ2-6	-	TGTGCCAGCAGTGAAGGGGGCCGTTCGGGGGCCAACGTCCTGACTTTC	CASSEGGRSGANVLTF
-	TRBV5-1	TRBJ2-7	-	TGCGCCAGCAGCGTCGGTTACGAGCAGTACTTC	CASSVGYEQYF
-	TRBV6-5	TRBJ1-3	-	TGTGCCAGCAGTTCCGCGGCTGTTGGAGTCACCATATATTTT	CASSSAAVGVTIYF
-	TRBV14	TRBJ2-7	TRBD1	TGTGCCAGCAGGGGGACAGACTACGAGCAGTACTTC	CASRGTDYEQYF
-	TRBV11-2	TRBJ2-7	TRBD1	TGTGCCAGCAGCTTCCGGGACAGGGCCTACGAGCAGTACTTC	CASSFRDRAYEQYF
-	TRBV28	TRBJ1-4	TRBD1	TGTGCCAGCAGTCCGATGCCGGGACAGCGAAATGAAAAACTGTTTTTT	CASSPMPGQRNEKLFF
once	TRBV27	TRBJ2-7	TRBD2	TGTGCCAGCAGGACTTCAGCGGGAGGGAACTACGAGCAGTACTTC	CASRTSAGGNYEQYF
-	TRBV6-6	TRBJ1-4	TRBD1	TGTGCCAGCAGTGCACCGGGACAGCCGTTTCGGGATAAACTGTTTTTT	CASSAPGQPFRDKLFF
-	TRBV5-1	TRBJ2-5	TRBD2	TGCGCCACCAAACGGGGGGGCGCGGGAGAGACCCAGTACTTC	CATKRGGAGETQYF
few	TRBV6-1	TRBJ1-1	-	TGTGCCAGCACCACGGGGTTCATGAACACTGAAGCTTTCTTT	CASTTGFMNTEAFF
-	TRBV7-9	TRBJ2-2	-	TGTGCCAGCAGCTCGCCTATGGGGGGTGTCGGGGAGCTGTTTTTT	CASSSPMGGVGELFF